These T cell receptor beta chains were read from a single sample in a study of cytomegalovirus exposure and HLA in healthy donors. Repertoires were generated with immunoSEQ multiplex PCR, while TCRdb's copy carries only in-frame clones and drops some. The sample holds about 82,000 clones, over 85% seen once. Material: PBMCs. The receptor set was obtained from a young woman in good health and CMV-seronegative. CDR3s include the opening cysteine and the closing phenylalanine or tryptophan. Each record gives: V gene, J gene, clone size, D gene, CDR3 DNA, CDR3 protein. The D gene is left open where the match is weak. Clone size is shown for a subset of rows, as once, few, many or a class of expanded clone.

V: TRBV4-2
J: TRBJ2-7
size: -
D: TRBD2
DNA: TGTGCCAGCAGCCATGGAGAGGGGACTAGCGGGGGTACTATAATTTCCTACGAGCAGTACTTC
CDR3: CASSHGEGTSGGTIISYEQYF

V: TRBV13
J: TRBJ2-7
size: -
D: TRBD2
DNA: TGTGCCAGCAGCCTGGGACTAGCGGGGACCAATTTATTATACGAGCAGTACTTC
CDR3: CASSLGLAGTNLLYEQYF

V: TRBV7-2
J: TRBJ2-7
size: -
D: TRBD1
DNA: TGTGCCAGCAGCTGGGGGACAGCCTACGAGCAGTACTTC
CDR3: CASSWGTAYEQYF

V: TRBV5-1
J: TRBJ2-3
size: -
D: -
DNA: TGCGCCAGCAGCTTGGCCGGCAGGGGGAGGGATACGCAGTATTTT
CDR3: CASSLAGRGRDTQYF

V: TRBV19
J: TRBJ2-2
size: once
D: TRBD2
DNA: TGTGCCAGTGGGGGGCGGGGGGTCGGCACCGGGGAGCTGTTTTTT
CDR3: CASGGRGVGTGELFF

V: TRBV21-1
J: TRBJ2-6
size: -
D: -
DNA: TGTGCCAGCAGCTCCCACCCCGGGATCGGCAGGACTGGGGCCAACGTCCTGACTTTC
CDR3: CASSSHPGIGRTGANVLTF

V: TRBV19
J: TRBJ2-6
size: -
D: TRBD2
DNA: TGTGCCAGTAATAAGCTAGCGGGTGCATCTGGGGCCAACGTCCTGACTTTC
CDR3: CASNKLAGASGANVLTF

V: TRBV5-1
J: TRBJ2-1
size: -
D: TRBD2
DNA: TGCGCCAGCAGCCCGGGACTAGCGGGAGCCCCCTACAATGAGCAGTTCTTC
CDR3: CASSPGLAGAPYNEQFF

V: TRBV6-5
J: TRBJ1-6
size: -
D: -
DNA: TGTGCCAGCAGCTCCCTGGGCTCACCCCTCCACTTT
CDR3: CASSSLGSPLHF

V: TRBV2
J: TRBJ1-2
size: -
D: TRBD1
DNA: TGTGCCAGCAGTCGGTATACAGGGGGCAACTATGGCTACACCTTC
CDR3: CASSRYTGGNYGYTF

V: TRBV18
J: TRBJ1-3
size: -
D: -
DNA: TGTGCCAGCTCACCGGGCACCACTGGAAACACCATATATTTT
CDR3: CASSPGTTGNTIYF

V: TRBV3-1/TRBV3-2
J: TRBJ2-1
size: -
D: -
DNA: TGTGCCAGCAGTCCCTTGCAGTTCTTC
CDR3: CASSPLQFF

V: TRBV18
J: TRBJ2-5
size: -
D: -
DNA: TGTGCCAGCTCTCTCCGCGTCAGGGCAGCCCAAGAGACCCAGTACTTC
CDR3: CASSLRVRAAQETQYF

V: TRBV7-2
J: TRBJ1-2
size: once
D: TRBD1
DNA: TGTGCCAGCAGCTCTACAGGGGGCGATGGCTACACCTTC
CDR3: CASSSTGGDGYTF

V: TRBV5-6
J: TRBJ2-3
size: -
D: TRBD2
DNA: TGTGCCAGCAGCTTGGATACTAGCGGATGGGGGGCCACAGATACGCAGTATTTT
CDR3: CASSLDTSGWGATDTQYF

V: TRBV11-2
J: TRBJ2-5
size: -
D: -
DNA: TGTGCCAGCAGCTTCGGGGGAGAGACCCAGTACTTC
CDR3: CASSFGGETQYF

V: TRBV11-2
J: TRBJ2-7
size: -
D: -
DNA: TGTGCCAGCAGGAGAGAGGACTACGAGCAGTACTTC
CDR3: CASRREDYEQYF

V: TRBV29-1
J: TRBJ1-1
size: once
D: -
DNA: TGCAGCGTTGCTTGGCAGGCCACTGAAGCTTTCTTT
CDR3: CSVAWQATEAFF

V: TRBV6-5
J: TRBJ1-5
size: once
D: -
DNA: TGTGCCAGCAGTTCCGGCGGGGGAAGGGGTCAGCCCCAGCATTTT
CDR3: CASSSGGGRGQPQHF

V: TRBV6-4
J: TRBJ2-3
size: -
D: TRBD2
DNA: TGTGCCAGCAGCGAGACTAGCGGGGGGCCAGATACGCAGTATTTT
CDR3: CASSETSGGPDTQYF

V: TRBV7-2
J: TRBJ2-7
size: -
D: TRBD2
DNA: TGTGCCAGCAACCTAGCGGGGGGGGACTACGAGCAGTACTTC
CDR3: CASNLAGGDYEQYF

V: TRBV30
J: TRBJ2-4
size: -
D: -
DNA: TGTGCCTGGATGGGGGCGTCGGGCATTCAGTACTTC
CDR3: CAWMGASGIQYF

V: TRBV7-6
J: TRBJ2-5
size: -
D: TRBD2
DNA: TGTGCCAGCAGCTCTAGTCCCGGGACTAGCGGGAGGGCTCTCCAAGAGACCCAGTACTTC
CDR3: CASSSSPGTSGRALQETQYF

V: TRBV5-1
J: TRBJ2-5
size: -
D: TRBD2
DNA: TGCGCCAGCAGCTTGGCGGGGGGGCAAGAGACCCAGTACTTC
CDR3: CASSLAGGQETQYF

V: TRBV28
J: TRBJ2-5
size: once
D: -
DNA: TGTGCCAGCAGTTTATACTCGGGGAGGGGGTTAGAGACCCAGTACTTC
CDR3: CASSLYSGRGLETQYF

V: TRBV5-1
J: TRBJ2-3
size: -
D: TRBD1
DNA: TGCGCCAGCACCCTCGACAGGGATGGGAGAGATACGCAGTATTTT
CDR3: CASTLDRDGRDTQYF

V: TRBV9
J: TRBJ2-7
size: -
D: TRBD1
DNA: TGTGCCAGCAGCCCCTTCTGGGACAGGGTCAACGAGCAGTACTTC
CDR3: CASSPFWDRVNEQYF

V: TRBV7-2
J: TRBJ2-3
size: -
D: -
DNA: TGTGCCAGCAGCCTACCCCGCGTCCCAGCGCCTGACACAGATACGCAGTATTTT
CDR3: CASSLPRVPAPDTDTQYF

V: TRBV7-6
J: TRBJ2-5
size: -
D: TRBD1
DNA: TGTGCCAGCAGCCCCGGGACAGGGGGCGAGACCCAGTACTTC
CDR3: CASSPGTGGETQYF

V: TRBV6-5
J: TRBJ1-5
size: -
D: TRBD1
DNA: TGTGCCAGCAGTTACTCAGGGACAGGGGGGGGTCAGCCCCAGCATTTT
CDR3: CASSYSGTGGGQPQHF

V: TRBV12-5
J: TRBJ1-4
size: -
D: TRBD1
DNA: TGTGCTAGTGGTTTAGTACCCACAGGGGTTACTAATGAAAAACTGTTTTTT
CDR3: CASGLVPTGVTNEKLFF

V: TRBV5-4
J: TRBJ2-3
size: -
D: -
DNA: TGTGCCAGCAGCTTGATAGGCCCCGGGGATACGCAGTATTTT
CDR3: CASSLIGPGDTQYF

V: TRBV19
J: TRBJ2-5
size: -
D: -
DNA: TGTGCCAGTAGTATAAGGGGCGCCGGGGAGACCCAGTACTTC
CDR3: CASSIRGAGETQYF

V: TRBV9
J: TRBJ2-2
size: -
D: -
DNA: TGTGCCAGCAGCGTGTTCACCGGTGGCGGGGAGCTGTTTTTT
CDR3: CASSVFTGGGELFF

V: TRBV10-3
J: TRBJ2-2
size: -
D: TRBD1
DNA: TGTGCCATCAGTGAAGGGACAGGGTCGGCCACCGGGGAGCTGTTTTTT
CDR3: CAISEGTGSATGELFF

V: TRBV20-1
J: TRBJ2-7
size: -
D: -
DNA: TGCAGTGCTAGAGGTCGAGTACAGCAGTACTTC
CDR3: CSARGRVQQYF

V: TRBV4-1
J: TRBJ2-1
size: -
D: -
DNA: TGCGCCAGCAGCCAAGATTACAGAAGGCCAAATGAGCAGTTCTTC
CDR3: CASSQDYRRPNEQFF

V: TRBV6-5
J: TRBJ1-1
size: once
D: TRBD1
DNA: TGTGCCAGCAGTTCAGACAGGGGAAAGAACACTGAAGCTTTCTTT
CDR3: CASSSDRGKNTEAFF

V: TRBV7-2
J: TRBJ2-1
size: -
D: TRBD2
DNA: TGTGCCAGCAGCCTCGGGACTAGCGGCAACATCTGGAATGAGCAGTTCTTC
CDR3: CASSLGTSGNIWNEQFF

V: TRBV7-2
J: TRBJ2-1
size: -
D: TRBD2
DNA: TGTGCCAGCAGCTTAAGACTAGCGGGGAGGAGAAATGAGCAGTTCTTC
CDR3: CASSLRLAGRRNEQFF

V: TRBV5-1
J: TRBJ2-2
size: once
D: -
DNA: TGCGCCAGCAGCTCACAGCCGAACACCGGGGAGCTGTTTTTT
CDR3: CASSSQPNTGELFF

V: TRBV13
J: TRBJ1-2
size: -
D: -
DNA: TGTGCCAGCAGCTTAGTGGGGGGTTTCGGCTACACCTTC
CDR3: CASSLVGGFGYTF

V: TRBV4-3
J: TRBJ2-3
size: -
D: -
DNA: TGCGCCAGCAGCCAAGAAAGGCAGGGAAGAGATACGCAGTATTTT
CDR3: CASSQERQGRDTQYF